The clone carrying this TCR beta chain was picked up a small number of times. The germline gene is not matched at one end of the junction; a read error may be the cause. CDR3 length: 13 amino acids. Germline CDR1 and CDR2: WSHSY and SAAADI. The source of the sample is a study of metastatic and nonmetastatic thyroid tumors. Study information: Blood and tumor or nodule tissue repertoires from malignant and benign thyroid patients were compared.

TCRdb re-clonotyped the PCR reads via MiXCR. The sample lists tens of thousands of clones, less than 5% occurring once. All patients reached thyroid surgery having received no treatment beforehand. Source material: blood. The sequence was collected from a female donor with papillary thyroid cancer or a benign thyroid nodule (not recorded which). Some clones in this sample may be carry-over from other donors' samples. The chain recombines TRBV10-2 with TRBJ1-1; TRBD1 is a possible D gene (5 bases). In nucleotides, the CDR3 is TGCACCAGCAGTGACAGAAGCAACACTGAATCTTTCTTT. Translation gives CTSSDRSNTESFF.